Following are 14 T cell receptor beta chains from one sample sequenced in a study of identical twins. Via MiXCR, TCRdb re-called the 5' RACE reads, giving one row per CDR3 protein. The sample has 500,000 to 550,000 distinct CDR3 sequences; roughly a fifth are singletons. In addition, the sample was reused for a study of T cells expressing NK-cell markers.

Sequenced input: CD4+ T cells sorted from blood. The receptors were gathered from a woman aged 18 to 35 in good health.

The chain links TRBV20-1 to TRBJ2-5, with 7 nucleotides matching TRBD1. Losses at the gene ends were 1 base for V and 7 bases for J; bases not matched to a gene: 6. Germline CDR1 reads DFQATT; CDR2 reads SNEGSKA (reference sequence). The CDR3 extends over 13 amino acids. The CDR3 region is CSARVQGEWTQYF. The CDR3 DNA follows: TGCAGTGCTAGAGTGCAGGGGGAATGGACCCAGTACTTC.

This clonotype has a count of ten or more. The chain joins TRBV29-1 to TRBJ2-7; perhaps TRBD2 as D (5 bases). CDR3 length: 12 amino acids. V gave up 7 bases and J gave up 0 bases, with 10 bases separating them. Germline-derived CDR1 and CDR2 are SQVTM and ANQGSEA. As DNA, the CDR3 is TGCAGCGGTCAAGCGGACTCCTACGAGCAGTACTTC. It yields the protein CSGQADSYEQYF.

The chain recombines TRBV20-1 with TRBJ2-5; 8 positions match TRBD1. Germline assignment: CDR1 DFQATT and CDR2 SNEGSKA (reference sequence). The junction had 3 bases not matched to a gene; V was cut back by 8 bases and J by 4 bases. The CDR3 contains 11 residues. The chain's CDR3 is CSLDRGETQYF. Here the CDR3 DNA reads TGCAGTCTAGACAGGGGAGAGACCCAGTACTTC.

V usage is TRBV7-9 and J usage is TRBJ2-3; D unresolved. This CDR3 has 13 amino acids. Looked up from germline, CDR1 is SEHNR and CDR2 is FQNEAQ (reference sequence). With 3 bases removed from V and 4 bases from J, the gap between germline ends came to 8 bases. CDR3 nucleotides: TGTGCCAGCAGCTTTAACGGCCCAGATACGCAGTATTTT. This encodes CASSFNGPDTQYF.

Of note for this clonotype: The junction and the germline gene differ at one end; a read error may be behind it. The chain couples TRBV12-3 or TRBV12-4 to TRBJ2-1, with D possibly matching TRBD1 (6 bases). The CDR3 is made up of 12 amino acids. CDR3 residues: CASSDGWTANDF. Written as DNA, the CDR3 is TGTGCCAGCAGTGACGGATGGACAGCGAATGACTTC.

This clonotype came up a few times. This sequence joins TRBV10-2 and TRBJ2-7, with 10 positions matching TRBD2. The CDR3 spans 15 residues. Germline-derived CDR1 and CDR2 are WSHSY and SAAADI. Trimming cost V 3 bases and J 0 bases; bases outside gene matches: 2. CDR3 DNA sequence: TGCGCCAGCAGTGAAAGGACTAGCGGCTCCTACGAGCAGTACTTC. Translation: CASSERTSGSYEQYF.

CDR3 region: CASSLLTWRGSYNEQFF. In DNA, the CDR3 is TGTGCCAGCAGCCTACTCACCTGGCGGGGATCCTACAATGAGCAGTTCTTC. This chain links TRBV11-2 with TRBJ2-1, with D possibly matching TRBD2 (6 bases). The CDR3 is 17 residues long. V lost 5 bases to trimming and J lost 1 base, with 18 bases between them. The germline gives CDR1 SGHAT, CDR2 FQNNGV.

This clonotype was seen a few times. This sequence joins TRBV20-1 and TRBJ1-3, with no clear D. Trimming left V 6 bases short and J 0 bases short, with 12 bases between. In germline, CDR1 is DFQATT, CDR2 SNEGSKA (reference sequence). The CDR3 spans 14 residues. The CDR3 sequence: CSAAHSHSGNTIYF. CDR3 DNA sequence: TGCAGTGCGGCCCACAGCCACTCTGGAAACACCATATATTTT.

The chain carries TRBV10-3 and TRBJ2-7; possibly TRBD1 for D (8 bases). V was shortened by 7 bases and J by 5 bases, with 21 bases between the two germline ends. The germline V gene has CDR1 ENHRY and CDR2 SYGVKD. This CDR3 is 15 amino acids long. This CDR3 is CAINIDRGGTDEQYF. The CDR3 DNA is TGTGCCATCAACATAGACAGGGGAGGGACGGACGAGCAGTACTTC.

The chain links TRBV11-2 to TRBJ2-1; tentative D call: TRBD2 (5 bases). The V end lost 5 bases, the J end lost 1 base, and 15 bases lay between the germline ends. CDR1 is SGHAT, CDR2 FQNNGV, per germline. CDR3 length equals 16 residues. CDR3 sequence: CASSTDRGWSYNEQFF. Here the CDR3 DNA reads TGTGCCAGCAGCACCGATCGGGGATGGTCCTACAATGAGCAGTTCTTC. Full variable domain (rest looked up from reference TRBV11-2 and TRBJ2-1): EAGVAQSPRYKIIEKRQSVAFWCNPISGHATLYWYQQILGQGPKLLIQFQNNGVVDDSQLPKDRFSAERLKGVDSTLKIQPAKLEDSAVYLCASSTDRGWSYNEQFFGPGTRLTVL.

This chain connects TRBV4-2 to TRBJ2-7; 14 bases align to TRBD2. This CDR3 has 18 amino acids. Germline CDR1 reads LGHNA; CDR2 reads YNFKEQ. Trimming at V came to 0 bases and at J to 6 bases, leaving 10 bases not matched to a gene. CDR3 in DNA: TGTGCCAGCAGCCAAGACAATCCGGGGACTAGCGGGGGATCCGAGCAGTACTTC. It specifies CASSQDNPGTSGGSEQYF.

This chain uses TRBV20-1 with TRBJ2-5; 9 bases match TRBD2. In germline, CDR1 is DFQATT, CDR2 SNEGSKA (reference sequence). The junction had 4 bases not matched to a gene; V was cut back by 3 bases and J by 2 bases. The CDR3 runs 14 residues. The DNA for the CDR3 is TGCAGTGCTAGCCGGCGGGGGGGGCAAGAGACCCAGTACTTC. Residues: CSASRRGGQETQYF.

The rearrangement joins TRBV2 to TRBJ1-1, with D unresolved. The CDR3 contains 14 residues. Per the germline V gene, CDR1 is SNHLY and CDR2 is FYNNEI. Trimming pared 6 bases from V and 0 bases from J, leaving 11 bases between. The CDR3: CASRRTDMNTEAFF. CDR3 in DNA: TGTGCCAGCAGGCGTACGGATATGAACACTGAAGCTTTCTTT.

V is TRBV7-8 and J is TRBJ1-1; TRBD1 agrees at 8 bases. There are 16 residues in the CDR3. The germline V gene has CDR1 SGHVS and CDR2 FQNEAQ. V lost 4 bases to trimming and J lost 3 bases; unmatched junction nucleotides: 10. This CDR3 reads CASSSLPGQGDTEAFF. The CDR3 coding sequence is TGTGCCAGCAGCTCGCTACCCGGACAGGGAGACACTGAAGCTTTCTTT.